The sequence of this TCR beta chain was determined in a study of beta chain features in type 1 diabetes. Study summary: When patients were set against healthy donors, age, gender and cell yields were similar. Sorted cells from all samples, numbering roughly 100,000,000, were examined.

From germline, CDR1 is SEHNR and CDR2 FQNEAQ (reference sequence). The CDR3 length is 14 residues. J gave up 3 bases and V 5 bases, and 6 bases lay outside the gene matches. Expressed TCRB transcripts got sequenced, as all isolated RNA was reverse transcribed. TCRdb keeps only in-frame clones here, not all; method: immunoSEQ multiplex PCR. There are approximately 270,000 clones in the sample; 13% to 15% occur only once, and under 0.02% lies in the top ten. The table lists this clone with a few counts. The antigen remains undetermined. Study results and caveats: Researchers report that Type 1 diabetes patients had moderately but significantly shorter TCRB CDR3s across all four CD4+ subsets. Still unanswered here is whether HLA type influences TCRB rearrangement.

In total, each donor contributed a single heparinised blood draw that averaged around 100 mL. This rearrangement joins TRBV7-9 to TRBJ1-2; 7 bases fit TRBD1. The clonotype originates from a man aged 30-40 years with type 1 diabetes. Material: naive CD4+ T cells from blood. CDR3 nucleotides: TGTGCCAGCAGCACCGCTCAGGGGGACTATGGCTACACCTTC. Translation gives CASSTAQGDYGYTF. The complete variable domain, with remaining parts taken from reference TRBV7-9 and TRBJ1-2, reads DTGVSQNPRHKITKRGQNVTFRCDPISEHNRLYWYRQTLGQGPEFLTYFQNEAQLEKSRLLSDRFSAERPKGSFSTLEIQRTEQGDSAMYLCASSTAQGDYGYTFGSGTRLTVV.